The T cell receptor (beta chain) described here comes from a study of early T cells in non-severe SARS-CoV-2 infection. TCRdb reprocessed the 5' RACE reads via MiXCR and lists one record per CDR3 protein. The sample has approximately 42,000 distinct CDR3 sequences, about 7% seen once. This clonotype has more than one count but fewer than ten. The V end lost 8 bases, the J end lost 6 bases, and 14 bases lay between the germline ends. Germline lookup yields CDR1 MNHEY and CDR2 SMNVEV (reference sequence). The CDR3 has 12 residues. What was sequenced was whole blood. This TCR was sampled from an adult who was a healthcare worker with PCR-confirmed SARS-CoV-2 infection or an uninfected control (not recorded which). The chain has TRBV27 and TRBJ2-7; D is perhaps TRBD1 or TRBD2 (6 bases each). Here the CDR3 DNA reads TGTGCCAGCCGTGGGGGGCAGTTCGAGCAGTACTTC. Amino acids: CASRGGQFEQYF.